These T cell receptor beta chains were read from a single sample in a study of CD8+CD57+ T cells in acquired aplastic anemia. TCRdb used MiXCR to reprocess the reads, holding one entry per CDR3 protein. The sample lists a few hundred thousand distinct CDR3 sequences, 30% to 40% occurring once. The material sequenced was sorted CD4+, CD8+, or CD8+CD57+ T cells (not recorded which) from PBMCs. The receptors stem from a human donor in good health, serving as a control. The CDR3 runs from the conserved cysteine through the conserved F or W. Fields, in order: CDR3 length, V gene, J gene, D gene, clone size, CDR3 protein, CDR3 DNA. D genes are given only for firm matches. Clone sizes are given selectively: once, few, many, or a class where the clone is expanded.

len: 14; v_gene: TRBV10-3; j_gene: TRBJ1-1; d_gene: NA; abundance: many; CDR3aa: CAISRSVMNTEAFF; CDR3nt: TGTGCCATCAGCCGCAGCGTAATGAACACTGAAGCTTTCTTT
len: 15; v_gene: TRBV7-9; j_gene: TRBJ1-2; d_gene: TRBD1; abundance: NA; CDR3aa: CASSFRDRDNYGYTF; CDR3nt: TGTGCCAGCAGCTTCCGGGACAGGGACAACTATGGCTACACCTTC
len: 18; v_gene: TRBV6-5; j_gene: TRBJ1-6; d_gene: NA; abundance: few; CDR3aa: CASSSLFGGTVYNSPLHF; CDR3nt: TGTGCCAGCAGTTCCCTCTTCGGAGGGACCGTCTATAATTCACCCCTCCACTTT
len: 15; v_gene: TRBV2; j_gene: TRBJ2-5; d_gene: NA; abundance: NA; CDR3aa: CASSERRTLKETQYF; CDR3nt: TGTGCCAGCAGTGAACGGCGGACACTTAAAGAGACCCAGTACTTC
len: 17; v_gene: TRBV9; j_gene: TRBJ1-3; d_gene: TRBD1; abundance: many; CDR3aa: CASSGPGQGNSGNTIYF; CDR3nt: TGTGCCAGCAGCGGACCGGGACAGGGAAATAGTGGAAACACCATATATTTT
len: 15; v_gene: TRBV3-1; j_gene: TRBJ1-2; d_gene: NA; abundance: NA; CDR3aa: CASSQPGHTNYGYTF; CDR3nt: TGTGCCAGCAGCCAACCGGGACATACTAACTATGGCTACACCTTC
len: 12; v_gene: TRBV7-3; j_gene: TRBJ1-5; d_gene: NA; abundance: NA; CDR3aa: CASSSTGGPQHF; CDR3nt: TGTGCCAGCAGCTCAACCGGGGGGCCCCAGCATTTT
len: 12; v_gene: TRBV2; j_gene: TRBJ2-5; d_gene: NA; abundance: many; CDR3aa: CASKKLQETQYF; CDR3nt: TGTGCCAGCAAAAAACTCCAAGAGACCCAGTACTTC
len: 14; v_gene: TRBV9; j_gene: TRBJ2-2; d_gene: TRBD2; abundance: NA; CDR3aa: CASTGTTNAGELFF; CDR3nt: TGTGCCAGTACCGGGACTACAAACGCCGGGGAGCTGTTTTTT
len: 11; v_gene: TRBV30; j_gene: TRBJ1-2; d_gene: NA; abundance: many; CDR3aa: CAWSVVSGYTF; CDR3nt: TGTGCCTGGAGTGTCGTAAGCGGCTACACCTTC
len: 16; v_gene: TRBV19; j_gene: TRBJ1-3; d_gene: NA; abundance: many; CDR3aa: CASSIVWMSSGNTIYF; CDR3nt: TGTGCCAGTAGTATAGTATGGATGAGCTCTGGAAACACCATATATTTT
len: 11; v_gene: TRBV20-1; j_gene: TRBJ2-5; d_gene: NA; abundance: many; CDR3aa: CSASPGETQYF; CDR3nt: TGCAGTGCTAGTCCGGGGGAGACCCAGTACTTC
len: 13; v_gene: TRBV2; j_gene: TRBJ2-7; d_gene: TRBD1; abundance: many; CDR3aa: CASIGTGLGEQYF; CDR3nt: TGTGCCAGCATCGGGACAGGTTTAGGCGAGCAGTACTTC
len: 13; v_gene: TRBV19; j_gene: TRBJ1-2; d_gene: NA; abundance: many; CDR3aa: CASSMHGVYGYTF; CDR3nt: TGTGCCAGTAGTATGCATGGGGTCTATGGCTACACCTTC
len: 14; v_gene: TRBV12-3/TRBV12-4; j_gene: TRBJ2-1; d_gene: NA; abundance: few; CDR3aa: CASSLFPLLREQFF; CDR3nt: TGTGCCAGCAGTTTATTCCCCCTCTTACGTGAGCAGTTCTTC
len: 18; v_gene: TRBV24-1; j_gene: TRBJ2-1; d_gene: NA; abundance: many; CDR3aa: CATSDLFGSEASYNEQFF; CDR3nt: TGTGCCACCAGTGATTTGTTCGGGAGCGAAGCCTCCTACAATGAGCAGTTCTTC
len: 17; v_gene: TRBV11-2; j_gene: TRBJ2-3; d_gene: NA; abundance: NA; CDR3aa: CASSSVLGHRSTDTQYF; CDR3nt: TGTGCCAGCAGCTCCGTGTTGGGACACCGTAGCACAGATACGCAGTATTTT
len: 14; v_gene: TRBV5-5; j_gene: TRBJ1-3; d_gene: NA; abundance: few; CDR3aa: CASSLTGTGNTIYF; CDR3nt: TGTGCCAGCAGCTTGACAGGGACTGGAAACACCATATATTTT
len: 14; v_gene: TRBV12-3/TRBV12-4; j_gene: TRBJ1-3; d_gene: NA; abundance: many; CDR3aa: CASSHSNSGNTIYF; CDR3nt: TGTGCCAGCAGTCACAGTAACTCTGGAAACACCATATATTTT
len: 13; v_gene: TRBV29-1; j_gene: TRBJ1-2; d_gene: TRBD1; abundance: many; CDR3aa: CSVGQDPRGGYTF; CDR3nt: TGCAGCGTGGGACAGGACCCGCGGGGTGGCTACACCTTC
len: 17; v_gene: TRBV20-1; j_gene: TRBJ1-3; d_gene: NA; abundance: NA; CDR3aa: CSARNSVLPDSGNTIYF; CDR3nt: TGCAGTGCTAGAAATTCGGTCCTACCCGATTCTGGAAACACCATATATTTT
len: 18; v_gene: TRBV2; j_gene: TRBJ2-3; d_gene: TRBD1; abundance: NA; CDR3aa: CASRVYRPGTGLTDTQYF; CDR3nt: TGTGCCAGCAGAGTGTACCGGCCCGGGACAGGCCTAACAGATACGCAGTATTTT
len: 14; v_gene: TRBV7-9; j_gene: TRBJ1-6; d_gene: NA; abundance: many; CDR3aa: CASGVSSYNSPLHF; CDR3nt: TGTGCCAGCGGGGTGAGCTCCTATAATTCACCCCTCCACTTT